This T cell receptor (beta chain) was observed in a study of blood T cell repertoires in COVID-19. Study information: PBMCs, B-cell-depleted T cells, or T cells were the source of the cDNA or gDNA that made up the material.

Per the authors' pipeline: Amplification of reference gene primers provided the estimated nucleated cell counts. Some clones are missing from TCRdb's copy, which holds only in-frame ones; the method was immunoSEQ multiplex PCR. That table is the source of V, J and clone size, and D and trimming were worked out from the DNA. The table has approximately 290,000 clones, 80% to 90% seen once. The cohort comprised adults aged about 18 to 89 years residing in under 25 US areas. Symptom resolution, clearance, or two negative PCRs marked donors in Cohort 3 as recovered. Sequencing was done on a sample of PBMCs or T cells enriched from blood (not recorded which). This clonotype originated in a woman in her 30s who had recovered from COVID-19.

In nucleotides, the CDR3 is TGTGCCAGCAGCGAGGGACAGGGGGCTTTCTTAGTTGGAAACACCATATATTTT. Amino acids: CASSEGQGAFLVGNTIYF. This chain links TRBV9 with TRBJ1-3; 12 nucleotides line up with TRBD1. Germline CDR1 and CDR2: SGDLS and YYNGEE. The CDR3 runs 18 residues. V was clipped by 3 bases and J by 3 bases; unmatched bases: 10.